The clone carrying this T cell receptor beta chain has just one count. The antigen is not known. Using immunoSEQ multiplex PCR, the repertoire was profiled, and TCRdb retains in-frame clones only, with some absent. This sample has around 140,000 clones, with about 91% found just once. This record comes from a study of T cell responses to AZD1222 COVID-19 vaccine. Overall study results and limits: All repertoire sampling was performed exclusively after the peak T cell response.

V trimming: 11 bases; J trimming: 7 bases; junction bases outside the gene matches: 23. Germline assignment: CDR1 MRHNA and CDR2 SNTAGT. There are 17 residues in the CDR3. The origin of this receptor is an adult who received the AZD1222 COVID-19 vaccine. The V gene is TRBV6-4, the J gene TRBJ2-1, with 7 bases matching TRBD1. Specimen: peripheral blood, collected 28 days after the second AZD1222 dose. The CDR3: CAARPGSGGSRPNEQFF. The CDR3 coding sequence is TGTGCCGCCCGACCCGGGTCAGGGGGTTCCCGGCCGAATGAGCAGTTCTTC.